Described below is a single T cell receptor beta chain sequence and its context. The antigen remains unidentified. Division of CD4+ cells produced a CD45RA+ naive subset and a CD45RA-negative memory subset. These data originate in a study of shared clonotypes between healthy human individuals. The germline gives CDR1 SGHAT, CDR2 FQNNGV. CDR3 length equals 12 residues. The ends were cut back, 3 bases at V and 5 bases at J, with 8 bases in the middle. Broader study findings: The researchers took only blood, and tissue repertoires probably look different. Naive subsets tended to show greater estimated richness than memory subsets.

Replicate PCRs for sorted subsets used around 190 ng DNA; this equaled around 28,000 T cell genomes. Profiled with immunoSEQ multiplex PCR; TCRdb holds only in-frame clones, not every one. The data show 2 million to 3 million clones, roughly 93% seen once. The source material was naive CD4+ T cells from PBMCs. Regarding subset: CD45RA+ positively selected. The TCR comes from a man aged 18-30 years in good health. Some clones in this sample may be carry-over from other donors' samples. The V gene is TRBV11-2, the J gene TRBJ2-7, with a possible D match to TRBD1 (6 bases). This CDR3 is CASSFTGNEQYF. In DNA, the CDR3 is TGTGCCAGCAGCTTTACAGGGAACGAGCAGTACTTC.